This T cell receptor (beta chain) originates from a study of OX40 agonist ivuxolimab in advanced cancers. The wider study: A partial response was reached by three patients: one with hepatocellular carcinoma and two with cutaneous melanoma. Study conclusions and caveats: Researchers report that CD8+ T cells had, on average, more expanded clones than CD4+.

Patients had blood sampled at baseline and again on cycle 4 day 1 and cycle 7 day 1. Germline CDR1 LGHNA, CDR2 YNFKEQ. This CDR3 contains 16 residues. The ends lost 3 bases at V and 6 bases at J; junction bases unmatched: 7. Produced via immunoSEQ multiplex PCR; TCRdb's table is partial and in-frame only. The data hold about 110,000 clones, with roughly 90% observed a single time. On this clone itself: Its antigen is still unknown.

Sequencing used CD4+ or CD8+ T cells sorted from blood, obtained in a trial of the OX40 agonist ivuxolimab. This chain connects TRBV4-2 to TRBJ1-3; TRBD1 aligns across 11 bases. The TCR comes from an adult with an advanced solid tumor such as melanoma, head and neck, liver or kidney cancer. The CDR3 region is CASSQRAGQGANTIYF. The CDR3 DNA follows: TGTGCCAGCAGCCAGAGGGCCGGACAGGGGGCAAACACCATATATTTT.